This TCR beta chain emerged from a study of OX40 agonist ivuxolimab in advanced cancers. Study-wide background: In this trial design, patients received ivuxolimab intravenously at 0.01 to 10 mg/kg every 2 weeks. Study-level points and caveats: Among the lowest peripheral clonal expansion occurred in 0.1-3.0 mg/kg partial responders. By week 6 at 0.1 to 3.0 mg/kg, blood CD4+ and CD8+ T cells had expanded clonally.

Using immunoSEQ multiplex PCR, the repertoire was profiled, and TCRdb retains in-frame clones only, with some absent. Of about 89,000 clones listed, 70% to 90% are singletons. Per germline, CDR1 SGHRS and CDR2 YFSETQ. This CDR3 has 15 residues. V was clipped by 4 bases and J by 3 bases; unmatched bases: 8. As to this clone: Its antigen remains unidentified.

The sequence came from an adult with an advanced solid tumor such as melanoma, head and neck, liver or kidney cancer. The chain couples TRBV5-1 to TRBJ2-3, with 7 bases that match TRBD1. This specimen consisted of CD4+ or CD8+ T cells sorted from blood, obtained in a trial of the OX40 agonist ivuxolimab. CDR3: CASSPATGMTDTQYF. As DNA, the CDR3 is TGCGCCAGCAGCCCCGCGACAGGGATGACAGATACGCAGTATTTT.